The 21 T cell receptor beta chains presented below share a single source sample, sequenced in a study of CD8 T cells in ankylosing spondylitis. Study-wide findings and caveats: A TCR beta motif of fewer than ten highly homologous variants seemed to mark ankylosing spondylitis blood.

These receptors lack a known antigen. TCRdb reanalysed the 5' RACE reads using MiXCR and keeps one entry per CDR3 protein. The sample yields around 440,000 distinct CDR3 sequences, 15% to 20% seen once. Input material: blood, either unsorted or a sorted T cell fraction (not recorded which). These receptors were collected from a male donor with ankylosing spondylitis.

This clonotype has more than one count but fewer than ten. The chain combines TRBV6-1 with TRBJ1-3, with 7 bases lining up with TRBD1. Unmatched junction bases numbered 5, after V lost 6 bases and J lost 0 bases. The CDR3 runs 15 residues. The V gene's germline CDR1 is MNHNS and CDR2 SASEGT. CDR3 DNA sequence: TGTGCCAGCAGGTCAGACAGGGCCTCTGGAAACACCATATATTTT. It codes for CASRSDRASGNTIYF.

This clonotype was seen more than once but under ten times. The chain is built from TRBV5-1 and TRBJ2-7; 8 bases are a match to TRBD2. CDR3 length: 15 amino acids. Germline V gene lookup returns CDR1 SGHRS and CDR2 YFSETQ. The V gene end was trimmed by 4 bases and the J gene end by 7 bases; junction bases not matched to a gene: 13. The CDR3 loop reads CASSPGGSGKEEQYF. CDR3 coding DNA: TGCGCCAGCAGCCCCGGGGGTAGCGGGAAAGAAGAGCAGTACTTC.

This clonotype has only a few counts. The J gene is TRBJ2-1, the V gene TRBV6-5; the D gene could be TRBD1 or TRBD2 (5 bases each). Germline values: CDR1 MNHEY, CDR2 SVGAGI. Trimming took 3 bases from V and 3 from J, leaving 12 bases between them. The CDR3 covers 15 residues. Here the CDR3 DNA reads TGTGCCAGCAGTTATTTCGGGGCAGGCTACAATGAGCAGTTCTTC. Translating gives CASSYFGAGYNEQFF.

This clonotype was counted at least ten times. V and J are TRBV12-3 or TRBV12-4 and TRBJ2-3; 11 bases map to TRBD2. The V gene end was trimmed by 6 bases and the J gene end by 1 base; junction bases not matched to a gene: 3. The CDR3 is 15 residues long. The CDR3, as DNA: TGTGCCAGCAGGTCGACTAGCGGGGGCACAGATACGCAGTATTTT. Amino acids: CASRSTSGGTDTQYF.

This clonotype was seen only once. This chain links TRBV10-3 with TRBJ1-2, with a possible D match to TRBD1 (6 bases). V gave up 6 bases and J gave up 6 bases, with 14 bases separating them. Germline CDR1 reads ENHRY; CDR2 reads SYGVKD. This CDR3 has 13 amino acids. CDR3 protein: CAIRGGQGDGYTF. DNA for the CDR3: TGTGCCATCAGGGGGGGCCAGGGAGATGGCTACACCTTC.

This clonotype was found a few times. The chain is built from TRBV12-3 or TRBV12-4 and TRBJ1-6; D gene ambiguous. The CDR3 is 16 residues long. V dropped 6 bases and J dropped 3 bases, with 15 bases sitting between them. The CDR3 loop reads CASRRRGGLYNSPLHF. DNA of the CDR3: TGTGCCAGCAGAAGACGAGGAGGGCTCTATAATTCACCCCTCCACTTT.

The J gene is TRBJ2-5, the V gene TRBV6-5; weak D call: TRBD2 (6 bases). CDR3 size: 15 residues. Trimming took 4 bases from V and 0 from J, leaving 12 bases between them. Germline V gene lookup returns CDR1 MNHEY and CDR2 SVGAGI. The CDR3 sequence: CASSSSWTNQETQYF. For the CDR3, the DNA is TGTGCCAGCAGTTCCTCTTGGACTAACCAAGAGACCCAGTACTTC.

The chain uses TRBV28 and TRBJ2-7, with 7 bases matching TRBD2. The CDR3 sequence is 15 residues long. V lost 1 base, J lost 3 bases, and 6 bases stayed unmatched. Germline V gives CDR1 MDHEN, CDR2 SYDVKM. The CDR3 is CASSLSAGERYEQYF. The CDR3 DNA sequence: TGTGCCAGCAGTTTATCCGCGGGAGAACGCTACGAGCAGTACTTC.

This rearrangement joins TRBV2 to TRBJ2-1, with unresolved D. Per the germline V gene, CDR1 is SNHLY and CDR2 is FYNNEI. The CDR3 loop spans 11 amino acids. V was clipped by 7 bases and J by 6 bases, with 7 bases between them. DNA of the CDR3: TGTGCCAGCATGTTGGGCAATGAGCAGTTCTTC. Translated, it gives CASMLGNEQFF. Filled out from reference TRBV2 and TRBJ2-1, the complete variable domain reads EPEVTQTPSHQVTQMGQEVILRCVPISNHLYFYWYRQILGQKVEFLVSFYNNEISEKSEIFDDQFSVERPDGSNFTLKIRSTKLEDSAMYFCASMLGNEQFFGPGTRLTVL.

The chain combines TRBV11-1 with TRBJ2-7; possibly TRBD1 for D (5 bases). V was clipped by 5 bases and J by 3 bases, with 11 bases between them. From germline, CDR1 is SGHAT and CDR2 FQDESV (reference sequence). The CDR3 runs 13 residues. CDR3: CASSMLDSYEQYF. The DNA for the CDR3 is TGTGCCAGCAGCATGTTAGACAGCTACGAGCAGTACTTC.

This chain links TRBV4-2 with TRBJ2-1, with D possibly TRBD2 on 5 matching bases. The germline gives CDR1 LGHNA, CDR2 YNFKEQ. The CDR3 contains 15 residues. V was clipped by 0 bases and J by 4 bases, with 10 bases between them. The chain's CDR3 is CASSQEPSIYNEQFF. Here the CDR3 DNA reads TGTGCCAGCAGCCAAGAGCCTAGCATATACAATGAGCAGTTCTTC.

This clonotype was detected only a few times. The J gene is TRBJ2-2, the V gene TRBV25-1; no reliable D call. Per the germline V gene, CDR1 is MGHDK and CDR2 is SYGVNS. CDR3 length equals 13 residues. V lost 11 bases to trimming and J lost 4 bases, with 14 bases between them. This CDR3 reads CAYRRSATGELFF. DNA for the CDR3: TGTGCCTATCGACGGTCGGCCACCGGGGAGCTGTTTTTT.

The chain uses TRBV6-2 or TRBV6-3 and TRBJ1-5, with 11 nucleotides matching TRBD1. The length of the CDR3 is 14 residues. Per germline, CDR1 MNHEY and CDR2 SVGEGT. V shed 5 bases and J 5 bases; nucleotides not matched to a gene: 2. The DNA for the CDR3 is TGTGCCAGCAGTCGGGACAGGGGGTATCAGCCCCAGCATTTT. Its protein is CASSRDRGYQPQHF.

The chain is built from TRBV3-1 and TRBJ2-7, with 10 nucleotides matching TRBD1. The CDR3 loop spans 16 amino acids. V lost 3 bases to trimming and J lost 1 base; unmatched junction nucleotides: 6. Germline-derived CDR1 and CDR2 are LGHDT and YNNKEL (reference sequence). This CDR3 is CASSHSTGGHSYEQYF. CDR3 nucleotide sequence: TGTGCCAGCAGCCACTCGACAGGGGGCCATTCCTACGAGCAGTACTTC.

J is TRBJ1-5 and V is TRBV6-2 or TRBV6-3; maybe TRBD1 (6 bases). In germline, CDR1 is MNHEY, CDR2 SVGEGT. The CDR3 is made up of 16 amino acids. Deletions cut 8 bases from V and 3 bases from J, with 20 bases between. The chain's CDR3 is CASCEGGGRLNQPQHF. DNA of the CDR3: TGTGCCAGCTGCGAGGGGGGGGGCAGGCTCAATCAGCCCCAGCATTTT.

V is TRBV4-3 and J is TRBJ2-1; 7 bases match TRBD2. Unmatched junction bases numbered 10, after V lost 4 bases and J lost 1 base. The CDR3 is made up of 17 amino acids. CDR1 LGHNA and CDR2 YSLEER come from the germline V gene. The DNA of the CDR3 is TGCGCCAGCAGCCTTGCCGGGGGGTCGAGGTCCTACAATGAGCAGTTCTTC. It codes for CASSLAGGSRSYNEQFF.

This clonotype has only a few counts. The rearrangement joins TRBV30 to TRBJ1-1, with TRBD1 identical over 8 bases. Germline CDR1 and CDR2: GTSNPN and SVGIG (reference sequence). The CDR3 extends over 15 amino acids. V lost 4 bases, J lost 1 base, and 8 bases stayed unmatched. The CDR3 loop reads CAWTSRDRTNTEAFF. DNA for the CDR3: TGTGCCTGGACCTCCCGGGACAGGACGAACACTGAAGCTTTCTTT.

This clonotype came up a few times. The rearrangement joins TRBV20-1 to TRBJ2-7; D gene unclear. Germline V lookup: CDR1 DFQATT, CDR2 SNEGSKA (reference sequence). CDR3 length: 12 residues. V lost 2 bases to trimming and J lost 3 bases, with 8 bases between them. In nucleotides, the CDR3 is TGCAGTGCTAGATTCGGCCTCTACGAGCAGTACTTC. This sequence encodes CSARFGLYEQYF.

This clonotype was observed a handful of times. This chain links TRBV7-9 with TRBJ1-3; D gene ambiguous. The CDR3 covers 15 residues. CDR1 is SEHNR and CDR2 is FQNEAQ in the germline V gene (reference sequence). V lost 5 bases and J 4 bases, leaving 15 bases between the germline ends. This CDR3 reads CASSTSGSSGNTIYF. CDR3 coding DNA: TGTGCCAGCAGCACCTCGGGGAGTTCGGGAAACACCATATATTTT.

This clonotype was counted at least ten times. The chain combines TRBV2 with TRBJ1-2; 7 bases fit TRBD1. Per germline, CDR1 SNHLY and CDR2 FYNNEI. There are 15 residues in the CDR3. J lost 3 bases, V lost 2 bases, and 6 bases had no gene match. The CDR3: CASSEKGGVYYGYTF. The DNA of the CDR3 is TGTGCCAGCAGTGAAAAAGGGGGCGTCTACTATGGCTACACCTTC.

There are a few counts of this clonotype. The rearrangement uses TRBV5-1 and TRBJ2-7; D is unclear. Between the trimmed V and J ends, which lost 2 bases and 0 bases, there was a span of 9 bases. The CDR3 has 14 amino acids. CDR1 and CDR2 (germline): SGHRS, YFSETQ. The CDR3 protein is CASSFGQNSYEQYF. CDR3 nucleotides: TGCGCCAGCAGCTTTGGGCAGAACTCCTACGAGCAGTACTTC.